One and the same sample provided the 26 T cell receptor beta chains below, sequenced in a study of molecular identifiers for immune sequencing clone quantification. TCRdb processed the PCR reads anew with MiXCR; each CDR3 protein has one entry. The table records hundreds of thousands of distinct CDR3 sequences, around 25% of them present only once. Sequenced material: naive CD8+ T cells from blood, with Jurkat cell RNA spiked in. As to subset: FACS-sorted CD8+CD4-CCR7+CD45RA+ naive T cells. These receptors originate from a human donor in good health. Some libraries in this study had Jurkat cell RNA spiked in.

The table lists this clonotype with many counts. The genes are TRBV5-5 and TRBJ1-1; 8 bases match TRBD1. Germline-derived CDR1 and CDR2 are SGHKS and YYEKEE (reference sequence). The CDR3 sequence is 17 residues long. The J segment lost 1 base and the V segment lost 4 bases, leaving 12 bases of the junction unmatched. CDR3 in amino acids: CASSPGQGARGNTEAFF. Here the CDR3 DNA reads TGTGCCAGCAGCCCGGGCCAGGGGGCGCGGGGGAACACTGAAGCTTTCTTT.

The rearrangement uses TRBV5-1 and TRBJ2-7, with a possible D match to TRBD2 (5 bases). The ends were cut back, 4 bases at V and 3 bases at J, with 20 bases in the middle. This CDR3 is built from 16 residues. From germline, CDR1 is SGHRS and CDR2 YFSETQ. This chain's CDR3 is CASSPEPPAVLYEQYF. The CDR3, as DNA: TGCGCCAGCAGCCCGGAACCCCCAGCGGTCCTCTACGAGCAGTACTTC.

The chain joins TRBV20-1 to TRBJ2-3; no clear D gene. CDR1 DFQATT and CDR2 SNEGSKA come from the germline V gene (reference sequence). Trimming stripped 0 bases from V and 2 bases from J, with 12 bases between. This CDR3 spans 15 amino acids. The CDR3 DNA reads as TGCAGTGCTAGAGATATTTCTATCCACACAGATACGCAGTATTTT. Residues: CSARDISIHTDTQYF.

The V gene is TRBV28, the J gene TRBJ2-5, with D unresolved. Germline V CDR1 and CDR2: MDHEN, SYDVKM. The germline V and J ends were trimmed by 5 bases and 1 base, with 20 bases remaining between them. The CDR3 consists of 17 residues. The CDR3 region is CASSLHQRPALQETQYF. CDR3 nucleotide sequence: TGTGCCAGCAGTCTCCACCAACGGCCAGCACTCCAAGAGACCCAGTACTTC.

To note about this clonotype: One end of the junction varies from germline; a read error may be responsible. The chain couples TRBV5-6 to TRBJ1-1; TRBD1 is a possible D gene (6 bases). In germline, CDR1 is SGHDT, CDR2 YYEEEE. The CDR3 has 12 residues. The CDR3 protein is CVSSQGTGEAFF. CDR3 nucleotides: TGTGTCAGCAGCCAGGGGACGGGTGAAGCTTTCTTT.

The rearrangement joins TRBV7-3 to TRBJ2-5; D gene uncertain. The CDR3 sequence is 13 residues long. CDR1 SGHTA and CDR2 FQGTGA come from the germline V gene. V shed 1 base and J shed 4 bases, with 7 bases lying between them. This CDR3 is CASSLRFGETQYF. Written as DNA, the CDR3 is TGTGCCAGCAGCTTAAGGTTTGGAGAGACCCAGTACTTC.

This chain links TRBV20-1 with TRBJ1-1, with a weak D call TRBD1 (6 bases). Germline V gene sequence: CDR1 DFQATT, CDR2 SNEGSKA (reference sequence). Trimming took off 4 bases at V and 0 bases at J, with 9 bases between the two ends. CDR3 length: 13 residues. CDR3 nucleotide sequence: TGCAGTGCTATGGGGGCCATGAACACTGAAGCTTTCTTT. Translated: CSAMGAMNTEAFF.

This clonotype has ten or more counts. V gene TRBV7-6 combines with J gene TRBJ1-4; 7 bases map to TRBD1. V shed 6 bases and J 6 bases; nucleotides not matched to a gene: 10. CDR1 is SGHVS and CDR2 is FNYEAQ in the germline V gene. The CDR3 covers 15 residues. The DNA of the CDR3 is TGTGCCAGCAGTCCAATGGACAGGTCCGATGAAAAACTGTTTTTT. This encodes CASSPMDRSDEKLFF.

Points on this clonotype: A read error may explain this, as a much larger clone is one base away. The chain links TRBV4-3 to TRBJ1-5; D ambiguous. The CDR3 consists of 15 residues. In germline, CDR1 is LGHNA, CDR2 YSLEER. The ends were cut back, 1 base at V and 4 bases at J, with 11 bases in the middle. CDR3 sequence (DNA): TGCGCCAGCAGCCAAGGCTCCGGACCAAATCAGCCCCAGCATTTT. Translated, it gives CASSQGSGPNQPQHF.

With respect to this clonotype: This may arise from a read error, as a much more abundant clone is one base away. The J gene is TRBJ2-4, the V gene TRBV2; D possibly uses TRBD1 or TRBD2 (5 bases each). This CDR3 region has 15 residues. Per germline, CDR1 SNHLY and CDR2 FYNNEI. CDR3 in amino acids: CASSWDGVANNIQYF. The CDR3, as DNA: TGTGCCAGCAGTTGGGACGGCGTAGCCAATAACATTCAGTACTTC.

This clonotype showed up just a few times. The chain recombines TRBV12-3 or TRBV12-4 with TRBJ2-3, with D maybe TRBD2 (6 bases). The CDR3 sequence is 15 residues long. Trimming removed 8 bases at V and 5 bases at J, with 20 bases between. The CDR3, as DNA: TGTGCCAGCCAACCCCCCGGGTACGGGGGAGATACGCAGTATTTT. It is translated as CASQPPGYGGDTQYF.

This clonotype was recorded a few times. CDR3 amino acids: CASTLGGGDEQYF. CDR3 nucleotides: TGTGCCAGTACCCTGGGAGGGGGCGACGAGCAGTACTTC. The J gene is TRBJ2-7, the V gene TRBV19; the D gene could be TRBD1 or TRBD2 (7 bases each). V was shortened by 7 bases and J by 5 bases, with 15 bases between the two germline ends. This CDR3 has 13 residues. Germline lookup yields CDR1 LNHDA and CDR2 SQIVND (reference sequence).

In its sample, this clonotype was seen many times. This chain connects TRBV29-1 to TRBJ2-7; D is possibly TRBD1 or TRBD2 (5 bases each). The germline V gene has CDR1 SQVTM and CDR2 ANQGSEA. The CDR3 is 13 residues long. V was trimmed by 7 bases and J by 0 bases, leaving 13 bases between them. The CDR3 here is CSARDQSSYEQYF. CDR3 coding DNA: TGCAGCGCCAGGGACCAAAGCTCCTACGAGCAGTACTTC.

This chain connects TRBV18 to TRBJ2-5, with D possibly TRBD1 on 5 matching bases. This CDR3 region has 15 residues. Germline CDR1 is KGHSH and CDR2 is LQKENI. Between the trimmed V and J ends, which lost 1 base and 6 bases, there was a span of 15 bases. The CDR3 DNA reads TGTGCCAGCTCACCACAGGCAGGGCAGCTCCAGACCCAGTACTTC. This sequence encodes CASSPQAGQLQTQYF.

As for this clonotype: It may be a read error: a sequence one base away is much more abundant. This CDR3 fails to terminate in the conserved phenylalanine or tryptophan, so it likely reflects a read error. This sequence joins TRBV6-2 or TRBV6-3 and TRBJ2-2, with unresolved D. V lost 0 bases and J lost 6, with 2 bases in between. The CDR3 has 12 amino acids. The germline V gene has CDR1 MNHEY and CDR2 SVGEGT. The DNA of the CDR3 is TGTGCCAGCAGTTACTCCCCCGGGGAGCTGTTTCTT. Protein: CASSYSPGELFL.

This chain links TRBV4-3 with TRBJ1-1, with D possibly being TRBD1 (5 bases). V was pared by 3 bases and J by 4 bases, with 12 bases between. Germline V CDR1 and CDR2: LGHNA, YSLEER. The CDR3 has 14 amino acids. In DNA form, the CDR3 reads TGCGCCAGCAGCCATAGACAGTCGAGCACTGAAGCTTTCTTT. Protein: CASSHRQSSTEAFF.

Turning to this clonotype: A single base separates this from a much larger clone, so it may be a read error. This chain links TRBV14 with TRBJ1-1; D is ambiguous. Trimming stripped 4 bases from V and 4 bases from J, with 16 bases between. CDR3 length equals 15 residues. Per the germline V gene, CDR1 is SGHDN and CDR2 is FVKESK. In DNA form, the CDR3 reads TGTGCCAGCAGCCGGACGGAGGATTTGAGCACTGAAGCTTTCTTT. It encodes CASSRTEDLSTEAFF.

This clonotype appeared a few times. This chain joins TRBV3-1 and TRBJ1-2; D ambiguous. V lost 0 bases to trimming and J lost 1 base, with 6 bases between them. The CDR3 runs 14 residues. Germline-derived CDR1 and CDR2 are LGHDT and YNNKEL (reference sequence). CDR3 DNA: TGTGCCAGCAGCCAAGAAACAGTTAACTATGGCTACACCTTC. Translation gives CASSQETVNYGYTF. The whole variable domain, remainder taken from reference TRBV3-1 and TRBJ1-2, is DTAVSQTPKYLVTQMGNDKSIKCEQNLGHDTMYWYKQDSKKFLKIMFSYNNKELIINETVPNRFSPKSPDKAHLNLHINSLELGDSAVYFCASSQETVNYGYTFGSGTRLTVV.

There are a few counts of this clonotype. The chain joins TRBV9 to TRBJ2-3, with D possibly being TRBD2 (7 bases). Germline-derived CDR1 and CDR2 are SGDLS and YYNGEE. V was clipped by 2 bases and J by 6 bases, with 19 bases between them. CDR3 size: 16 residues. For the CDR3, the DNA is TGTGCCAGCAGCGTGGAGCAGCGGGGAGGGGGTGATACGCAGTATTTT. It translates to CASSVEQRGGGDTQYF.

The V gene is TRBV29-1, the J gene TRBJ2-1; 10 bases are a match to TRBD2. Unmatched junction bases numbered 6, after V lost 7 bases and J lost 6 bases. There are 13 residues in the CDR3. Germline CDR1 and CDR2: SQVTM and ANQGSEA. The CDR3 DNA is TGCAGCGGTCTAGCGGGAGTTCTCAATGAGCAGTTCTTC. Its translation: CSGLAGVLNEQFF.

At least ten counts were recorded for this clonotype. The chain employs TRBV7-9 and TRBJ2-5; D tentatively reads TRBD1 or TRBD2 (5 bases each). There are 13 residues in the CDR3. Germline assignment: CDR1 SEHNR and CDR2 FQNEAQ (reference sequence). V was pared by 10 bases and J by 2 bases, with 14 bases between. CDR3 DNA: TGTGCCACCACCCAGGGACCGCAAGAGACCCAGTACTTC. This translates into CATTQGPQETQYF.

The chain is built from TRBV25-1 and TRBJ2-5, with D unclear. The CDR3 runs to 12 residues. V was shortened by 1 base and J by 13 bases, with 13 bases between the two germline ends. Germline V gene data show CDR1 as MGHDK and CDR2 as SYGVNS. The CDR3 loop is CASSELHEPPYF. CDR3 in DNA: TGTGCCAGCAGTGAATTGCATGAGCCCCCGTACTTC.

The chain has TRBV20-1 and TRBJ2-3; D not certain. V shed 6 bases and J shed 4 bases, with 17 bases lying between them. The CDR3 totals 14 residues. Germline V CDR1 and CDR2: DFQATT, SNEGSKA (reference sequence). The chain's CDR3 is CSAARGVEPDTQYF. Here the CDR3 DNA reads TGCAGTGCCGCCAGAGGTGTTGAGCCAGATACGCAGTATTTT.

This clonotype was detected only a few times. J is TRBJ1-5 and V is TRBV27; 7 bases align to TRBD1. The CDR3 is made up of 16 amino acids. Trimming took 6 bases from V and 10 from J; bases not matched to a gene: 18. Germline values: CDR1 MNHEY, CDR2 SMNVEV (reference sequence). The CDR3 DNA is TGTGCCAGCAGATTAATTGCCGGGACAGCGGCCTCTCCCCAGCATTTT. Amino acids: CASRLIAGTAASPQHF.

This clonotype has at least ten counts. The chain recombines TRBV5-1 with TRBJ2-5, with D unclear. Germline CDR1 SGHRS, CDR2 YFSETQ. This CDR3 region has 14 residues. With 2 bases removed from V and 2 bases from J, the gap between germline ends came to 10 bases. CDR3 residues: CASSFRTKQETQYF. DNA of the CDR3: TGCGCCAGCAGCTTCCGGACCAAGCAAGAGACCCAGTACTTC.

This clonotype has a count of ten or more. The gene calls are TRBV4-3 and TRBJ2-3; D remains unclear. This CDR3 comprises 14 residues. Trimming left V 2 bases short and J 1 base short, with 7 bases between. The germline V gene encodes CDR1 LGHNA and CDR2 YSLEER. CDR3 region: CASSQSTGTDTQYF. The CDR3 bases are TGCGCCAGCAGCCAATCTACAGGCACAGATACGCAGTATTTT.